The 7 T cell receptor beta chains reported below all come from one sample, sequenced in a study of low-dose radiotherapy and immunotherapy resistance in tumors. Time point given: after trial treatment. Treatment noted: LDRT plus nivolumab, ipilimumab, low-dose cyclophosphamide and aspirin (RACIN trial). Both TCRalpha and TCRbeta chains were reverse transcribed with V-gene-specific primers. Over roughly 19 PCR cycles, TCRs were amplified from a constant-region primer and V-primer adapter. TCRdb analysed the reads with MiXCR anew, one entry per CDR3 protein. The data show more than 70,000 distinct CDR3 sequences, roughly 20% seen once. The sample in question was PBMCs, obtained after low-dose radiotherapy plus immunotherapy. The receptors here all came from a female donor with ovarian cancer.

This clonotype was seen at least ten times. V gene TRBV7-3 combines with J gene TRBJ1-1, with 10 bases fitting TRBD1. The trim removed 0 bases at V and 5 bases at J, leaving 0 bases unmatched. The length of the CDR3 is 14 residues. From germline, CDR1 is SGHTA and CDR2 FQGTGA. DNA of the CDR3: TGTGCCAGCAGCTTAACGGACAGGGGGACTGAAGCTTTCTTT. It translates to CASSLTDRGTEAFF.

This clonotype was picked up many times. The chain joins TRBV19 to TRBJ2-1, with D perhaps TRBD1 (6 bases). V dropped 8 bases and J dropped 8 bases, with 28 bases sitting between them. This CDR3 spans 17 amino acids. The germline V gene has CDR1 LNHDA and CDR2 SQIVND (reference sequence). CDR3 in DNA: TGTGCCAGTCAAGACTCCTTAGGGGGACCTGCAGTCGATGAGCAGTTCTTC. It codes for CASQDSLGGPAVDEQFF.

In regard to this clonotype: A much larger clone differs by one base, so this may be a read error. This chain links TRBV30 with TRBJ2-3; a possible D gene is TRBD2 (5 bases). Between the trimmed V and J ends, which lost 4 bases and 6 bases, there was a span of 14 bases. Per germline, CDR1 GTSNPN and CDR2 SVGIG (reference sequence). This CDR3 spans 13 amino acids. The CDR3 spells CAWNEGAADTQYF. The DNA for the CDR3 is TGTGCCTGGAATGAGGGAGCGGCGGATACGCAGTATTTT.

This clonotype was recorded at least ten times. V and J are TRBV30 and TRBJ1-6; D possibly corresponds to TRBD1 (6 bases). This CDR3 contains 13 residues. Trimming cost V 1 base and J 10 bases, with 11 bases left between them. CDR1 is GTSNPN, CDR2 SVGIG, per germline (reference sequence). The CDR3 region is CAWSDGGESPLHF. In DNA, the CDR3 is TGTGCCTGGAGTGACGGGGGCGAATCACCCCTCCACTTT.

About this clonotype itself: This may be a read error: a much more frequent sequence differs by one nucleotide. V and J are TRBV21-1 and TRBJ2-3; the table's D call TRBD1 went unverified against the DNA. TRBV21-1 is marked as a pseudogene. The CDR3 is 16 amino acids. CDR3: CVSARGETTLTDTQYF. CDR3 DNA: TGTGTCAGCGCCCGGGGAGAAACGACCTTAACAGATACGCAGTATTTT.

This clonotype has ten or more counts. CDR3 sequence (DNA): TGTGCCAGTAACGCGGGGCGGTACTATGGCTACACCTTC. Translated: CASNAGRYYGYTF. The chain joins TRBV19 to TRBJ1-2, with D tentatively TRBD1 (5 bases). CDR3 length equals 13 residues. Trimming took off 7 bases at V and 3 bases at J, with 12 bases between the two ends. CDR1 is LNHDA, CDR2 SQIVND, per germline (reference sequence).

In this sample, this clonotype turned up a few times. A much larger clone sits a single nucleotide away, making a read error possible. The V gene is TRBV29-1, the J gene TRBJ2-7; 9 positions agree with TRBD1. Germline V gives CDR1 SQVTM, CDR2 ANQGSEA. With V trimmed by 7 bases and J by 5 bases, 6 bases remained unmatched. This CDR3 spans 12 amino acids. The CDR3 region has the DNA TGCAGCGGGAGGGACAGGGCCGACGAGCAGTACTTC. Its protein is CSGRDRADEQYF.